This T cell receptor beta chain was found in a study of B cell selection in AIRE deficiency. General observations from the study: Shorter CDR3s marked shared Treg sequences, biased toward few non-templated insertions. Only TCRbeta was sequenced; approximately 37% of shared healthy Treg sequences appeared in Tconv. Of some 3,300 shared Treg TCRbeta sequences, approximately 31% were healthy-only, just under 9.5% patient-only.

Sequencing was performed with immunoSEQ multiplex PCR; in TCRdb, only in-frame clones are kept and a portion is missing. The table records approximately 22,000 clones, approximately 91% of them present only once. The regulatory T cell sort gate was CD4+CD25hiCD127low/negative. Per germline, CDR1 SGHRS and CDR2 YFSETQ. The CDR3 consists of 11 residues. Deletions cut 1 base from V and 13 bases from J, with 6 bases between. Regarding this clone: Its antigen remains unidentified.

The receptor was isolated from a human donor in good health. Sequenced input: CD4+CD25+ Tregs sorted from PBMCs. The chain joins TRBV5-1 to TRBJ2-6; D gene unclear. The CDR3 is CASSLLGVLTF. The CDR3 coding sequence is TGCGCCAGCAGCTTGTTGGGTGTCCTGACTTTC.